The subject of this entry is one T cell receptor (beta chain). As yet, its antigen is unknown. The sample comes from a study of CD8 T cells in Susac syndrome. General study results and limits: It was acknowledged in the study that the number of individuals who were included in its TCR sequencing and HLA analysis was relatively small.

The authors reverse transcribed roughly 0.5 to 1 ug RNA with random hexamers. Amplification of TCR beta CDR3 was carried out by immunoSEQ multiplex PCR, which covered 54 Vbeta and 13 Jbeta segments. TCRdb ran MiXCR on the immunoSEQ multiplex PCR reads and lists one entry per CDR3 protein. Of around 170,000 distinct CDR3 sequences in the sample, around 95% were seen once. This clonotype originated in a human donor with Susac syndrome. Sequenced input: CD4+ T cells from PBMCs.

The CDR3 DNA reads as TGTGCCAGCAGCCGTGAGCGGGCCAACGAGCAGTACTTC. Its translation is CASSRERANEQYF. The chain recombines TRBV7-3 with TRBJ2-7; D possibly corresponds to TRBD2 (6 bases). CDR3 length equals 13 residues. Germline values: CDR1 SGHTA, CDR2 FQGTGA. The germline V and J ends were trimmed by 5 bases and 5 bases, with 13 bases remaining between them.